The source of this T cell receptor beta chain is a study of T cells in Graves' hyperthyroidism and ophthalmopathy. In the study overall: Peripheral blood sampling occurred at initial diagnosis, before any treatment.

RNA transcripts served as the template for amplifying TCR beta CDR3 regions. The HTBI set primed first-round TCR CDR3 RT-PCR. TCRdb reanalysed the multiplex PCR reads using MiXCR and keeps one entry per CDR3 protein. The sample includes some 490,000 distinct CDR3 sequences, about 20% seen only once; the top ten take about half. The germline gives CDR1 MNHNS, CDR2 SASEGT. The CDR3 has 14 residues. V gave up 6 bases and J gave up 4 bases, with 10 bases separating them. Sequenced: blood. This chain connects TRBV6-1 to TRBJ2-6, with D uncertain. The clonotype was recovered from a woman in her seventies with Graves' ophthalmopathy. The CDR3 region is CASRPTFGANVLTF. In DNA form, the CDR3 reads TGTGCCAGCAGGCCGACATTCGGGGCCAACGTCCTGACTTTC.